These 16 T cell receptor beta chains share one sample of origin, sequenced in a study of Ad26.COV2.S vaccination and SARS-CoV-2 variants. The treatment is: around 19 received Ad26.COV2.S at low or high dose, single or two shots; roughly five received placebo; per-sample allocation not given. After the first vaccine or placebo injection, samples were drawn on day 63. Produced via immunoSEQ multiplex PCR; TCRdb's table is partial and in-frame only. The sample shows more than 400,000 clones, about 90% of them seen only once. The specimen comprised peripheral blood, sampled in a trial of Ad26.COV2.S vaccine versus placebo. All receptors come from a person between 18 and 59 years old who received the Ad26.COV2.S COVID-19 vaccine or a placebo.

The genes are TRBV15 and TRBJ2-2, with 7 positions matching TRBD2. The length of the CDR3 is 17 residues. Germline V CDR1 and CDR2: LNHNV, YYDKDF (reference sequence). J gave up 1 base and V 1 base, and 6 bases lay outside the gene matches. The DNA of the CDR3 is TGTGCCACCAGCAGAGCCTCAACGGGGGGGAACACCGGGGAGCTGTTTTTT. Encoded protein: CATSRASTGGNTGELFF.

The rearrangement links TRBV7-9 to TRBJ2-2; 10 bases are a match to TRBD2. The CDR3 extends over 16 amino acids. J gave up 6 bases and V 11 bases, and 15 bases lay outside the gene matches. CDR1 is SEHNR, CDR2 FQNEAQ, per germline (reference sequence). CDR3: CAAHSPRLAGAGELFF. CDR3 nucleotides: TGTGCCGCCCACTCCCCCCGGCTAGCGGGAGCCGGGGAGCTGTTTTTT.

The CDR3 here is CASSFQGSPTYEQYF. CDR3 nucleotide sequence: TGCGCCAGCAGCTTCCAGGGGTCCCCTACCTACGAGCAGTACTTC. V usage is TRBV5-1 and J usage is TRBJ2-7; the D gene is possibly TRBD1 (6 bases). In germline, CDR1 is SGHRS, CDR2 YFSETQ. The CDR3 is made up of 15 amino acids. V lost 2 bases and J lost 2, with 14 bases in between.

The chain recombines TRBV3-1 (or the pseudogene TRBV3-2) with TRBJ1-1; D gene unclear. The V gene's germline CDR1 is LGHDT and CDR2 YNNKEL (reference sequence). The V end was cut by 1 base, the J end by 4 bases, with 13 bases between. The CDR3 runs to 15 residues. The CDR3 bases are TGTGCCAGCAGCCAAGTAGCGGTCCGGAGCACTGAAGCTTTCTTT. Protein: CASSQVAVRSTEAFF.

V and J are TRBV27 and TRBJ1-6; 8 nucleotides match TRBD1. There are 13 residues in the CDR3. The J segment lost 7 bases and the V segment lost 4 bases, leaving 0 bases of the junction unmatched. Germline CDR1 reads MNHEY; CDR2 reads SMNVEV (reference sequence). The CDR3 bases are TGTGCCAGCAGTTGGACAGGGAATTCACCCCTCCACTTT. It is translated as CASSWTGNSPLHF.

V and J are TRBV28 and TRBJ2-7; 12 positions match TRBD1. The CDR3 is 14 residues long. V shed 4 bases and J 4 bases; nucleotides not matched to a gene: 2. Per the germline V gene, CDR1 is MDHEN and CDR2 is SYDVKM. CDR3 in amino acids: CASSWDRGLYEQYF. CDR3 coding DNA: TGTGCCAGCAGTTGGGACAGGGGGCTATACGAGCAGTACTTC.

J is TRBJ2-2 and V is TRBV18, with D hard to call. Deletions cut 3 bases from V and 2 bases from J, with 7 bases between. Germline values: CDR1 KGHSH, CDR2 LQKENI. The CDR3 runs to 14 residues. The CDR3 region has the DNA TGTGCCAGCTCACCGGCAGTCAACACCGGGGAGCTGTTTTTT. This translates into CASSPAVNTGELFF.

This clone showed up just once. The chain joins TRBV7-2 to TRBJ2-5; 10 positions match TRBD1. CDR3 size: 14 residues. Trimming removed 4 bases from V and 4 bases from J; junction bases left unmatched: 3. CDR1 is SGHTA and CDR2 is FQGNSA in the germline V gene. The CDR3 bases are TGTGCCAGCAGCTCCTGGACAGGGGGAGAGACCCAGTACTTC. Protein: CASSSWTGGETQYF.

The rearrangement links TRBV3-1 (or the pseudogene TRBV3-2) to TRBJ2-5; perhaps TRBD2 as D (5 bases). The V gene's germline CDR1 is LGHDT and CDR2 YNNKEL (reference sequence). Trimming pared 2 bases from V and 5 bases from J, leaving 12 bases between. This CDR3 comprises 14 residues. CDR3 region: CASSQNGPGETQYF. In DNA, the CDR3 is TGTGCCAGCAGCCAAAACGGGCCGGGGGAGACCCAGTACTTC.

The genes are TRBV28 and TRBJ2-5; D is undetermined. Trimming cost V 9 bases and J 7 bases, with 18 bases left between them. The germline V gene has CDR1 MDHEN and CDR2 SYDVKM. The CDR3 is 13 amino acids. Here the CDR3 reads CASRETVTRTQYF. CDR3 DNA: TGTGCCAGTCGCGAGACTGTCACACGGACCCAGTACTTC.

V gene TRBV4-3 combines with J gene TRBJ1-2, with 8 bases identical to TRBD1. CDR1 is LGHNA and CDR2 is YSLEER in the germline V gene. This CDR3 has 15 residues. Trimming cost V 2 bases and J 3 bases; bases outside gene matches: 5. Written as DNA, the CDR3 is TGCGCCAGCAGCCAATCTTTGGACAGGGACTATGGCTACACCTTC. Translation: CASSQSLDRDYGYTF.

The CDR3 DNA reads as TGTGCCACCCTCACAGGGTCCTACGAGCAGTACTTC. Its protein product is CATLTGSYEQYF. The genes are TRBV28 and TRBJ2-7, with D possibly matching TRBD1 (6 bases). The CDR3 has 12 residues. CDR1 and CDR2 (germline): MDHEN, SYDVKM. V lost 10 bases and J lost 1, with 11 bases in between. Together with reference TRBV28 and TRBJ2-7, the CDR3 gives the full variable domain: DVKVTQSSRYLVKRTGEKVFLECVQDMDHENMFWYRQDPGLGLRLIYFSYDVKMKEKGDIPEGYSVSREKKERFSLILESASTNQTSMYLCATLTGSYEQYFGPGTRLTVT.

The chain uses TRBV7-3 and TRBJ2-5; D possibly corresponds to TRBD1 (6 bases). Trimming removed 1 base at V and 5 bases at J, with 11 bases between. This CDR3 spans 14 amino acids. Germline CDR1 SGHTA, CDR2 FQGTGA. The CDR3 spells CASSLIGGIETQYF. In DNA form, the CDR3 reads TGTGCCAGCAGCTTAATAGGGGGAATCGAGACCCAGTACTTC.

The rearrangement links TRBV6-1 to TRBJ2-1; TRBD1 agrees at 9 bases. This CDR3 spans 16 amino acids. J was trimmed by 2 bases and V by 1 base; bases with no gene match: 3. Germline CDR1 and CDR2: MNHNS and SASEGT. In nucleotides, the CDR3 is TGTGCCAGCAGTGAAGAGGACAGGGGTCCCTACAATGAGCAGTTCTTC. Protein: CASSEEDRGPYNEQFF.

This chain joins TRBV12-3 or TRBV12-4 and TRBJ2-3; D gene ambiguous. The CDR3 covers 13 residues. V lost 3 bases and J lost 7, with 11 bases in between. The CDR3 spells CASSFRVANTQYF. The DNA of the CDR3 is TGTGCCAGCAGTTTTAGGGTGGCAAATACGCAGTATTTT.

The J gene is TRBJ2-2, the V gene TRBV6-2 or TRBV6-3; D unclear. The V gene's germline CDR1 is MNHEY and CDR2 SVGEGT. This CDR3 is 14 amino acids long. V was pared by 2 bases and J by 5 bases, with 9 bases between. The CDR3 nucleotides read TGTGCCAGCAGTTACGCGGAACCGACCGGGGAGCTGTTTTTT. Translation gives CASSYAEPTGELFF.